These T cell receptor beta chains were read from a single sample in a study of shared clonotypes between healthy human individuals. Only in-frame clones appear in the TCRdb table, and some are missing; sequencing was by immunoSEQ multiplex PCR. The sample holds 550,000 to 750,000 clones, under 95% seen once. Input material: naive CD8+ T cells sorted from blood. The receptors stem from a man aged 30-40 years in good health. Both conserved end residues are part of each CDR3. A D gene is named only where the DNA matches it firmly. Size values are once, few and many counts, or a class for expanded clones, and some rows have none.

d_gene	abundance	v_gene	j_gene	CDR3nt	CDR3aa
TRBD1	-	TRBV18	TRBJ2-6	TGTGCCAGCTCACCATTTTCGCAGGGGGCAACAGGGGCCAACGTCCTGACTTTC	CASSPFSQGATGANVLTF
-	once	TRBV7-9	TRBJ2-5	TGTGCCAGCAGCGGACGGCAAGAAAGAACAACCCAAGAGACCCAGTACTTC	CASSGRQERTTQETQYF
-	-	TRBV13	TRBJ2-7	TGTGCCAGCAGCTCAGAACGCTACGAGCAGTACTTC	CASSSERYEQYF
-	-	TRBV2	TRBJ2-7	TGTGCCAGCTTTGGGGCCCTCTACGAGCAGTACTTC	CASFGALYEQYF
-	once	TRBV28	TRBJ2-4	TGTGCCAGCAGTTTGGTCAGTAGGAACATTCAGTACTTC	CASSLVSRNIQYF
-	-	TRBV10-3	TRBJ2-7	TGTGCCATCAGTGAGTTCACCGGGACTGAGGAGTGGTACTTC	CAISEFTGTEEWYF
-	-	TRBV15	TRBJ2-7	TGTGCCACCAGCAGAGATTCGTCCTACGAGCAGTACTTC	CATSRDSSYEQYF
TRBD2	-	TRBV27	TRBJ2-2	TGTGCCAGCAGTTCCTGGACTAGCGGGAGAAACACCGGGGAGCTGTTTTTT	CASSSWTSGRNTGELFF
-	-	TRBV28	TRBJ2-7	TGTGCCAGCAGTTTTGAGGACAGCTACGAGCAGTACTTC	CASSFEDSYEQYF
-	-	TRBV15	TRBJ2-2	TGTGCCACCAGCAGCAATCCGAACACCGGGGAGCTGTTTTTT	CATSSNPNTGELFF
TRBD1	-	TRBV4-1	TRBJ2-7	TGCGCCAGCAGCCAAGATTCTTATCCATCGAGACAGGGTTTCCGCGAGCAGTACTTC	CASSQDSYPSRQGFREQYF
TRBD2	once	TRBV28	TRBJ2-2	TGTGCCAGCAGGGGTACTAGCGGGAGAATCGGCGGGGAGCTGTTTTTT	CASRGTSGRIGGELFF
-	-	TRBV5-1	TRBJ2-7	TGCGCCAGCAGCCGGGCCACAGCGGGTGAAGTCGAGCAGTACTTC	CASSRATAGEVEQYF
-	-	TRBV27	TRBJ2-7	TGTGCCAGCAGTTTGGGGTCAGGGGATGAGCAGTACTTC	CASSLGSGDEQYF
-	-	TRBV27	TRBJ1-5	TGTGCCAGCAGTTTATTTTTCAATCAGCCCCAGCATTTT	CASSLFFNQPQHF
TRBD1	-	TRBV4-1	TRBJ2-7	TGCGCCAGCAGCCGGGGGACAGGGGGTAGCTACGAGCAGTACTTC	CASSRGTGGSYEQYF
-	once	TRBV5-4	TRBJ2-7	TGTGCCAGCAGCAGAAAGAATTTACCTTCCTACGAGCAGTACTTC	CASSRKNLPSYEQYF
-	-	TRBV6-5	TRBJ1-5	TGTGCCAGCAGTTACTACGGGGTAGGGCAGCCCCAGCATTTT	CASSYYGVGQPQHF
-	once	TRBV7-8	TRBJ2-6	TGTGCCAGCAGCATGCACAGGGTCACAATATCTGGGGCCAACGTCCTGACTTTC	CASSMHRVTISGANVLTF
-	once	TRBV10-3	TRBJ1-5	TGTGCCATCAGTGAGGGTATTAATAGCAATCAGCCCCAGCATTTT	CAISEGINSNQPQHF
-	-	TRBV21-1	TRBJ2-3	TGTGCCAGCAGCACTAGACAGGGCGGGGAAAAGGGGGATACGCAGTATTTT	CASSTRQGGEKGDTQYF
TRBD2	-	TRBV5-8	TRBJ2-3	TGTGCCAGCAGGCCGGGGGGTAGTGGAGATACGCAGTATTTT	CASRPGGSGDTQYF
-	-	TRBV4-1	TRBJ2-5	TGCGCCAGCAGCCGGGGCGGAGGGACCCAGTACTTC	CASSRGGGTQYF
-	-	TRBV13	TRBJ2-5	TGTGCCAGCAGCAGTAAGGGGCAGGGAGGTTTTGAGACCCAGTACTTC	CASSSKGQGGFETQYF
TRBD2	-	TRBV4-3	TRBJ2-5	TGCGCCAGCAGCCAAGAGTCGGGAGGGTACGAGACCCAGTACTTC	CASSQESGGYETQYF
-	-	TRBV13	TRBJ2-1	TGTGCCAGCAGCTTAGGTTCTAGCGTAAGCTCCTACAATGAGCAGTTCTTC	CASSLGSSVSSYNEQFF
-	-	TRBV29-1	TRBJ2-1	TGCAGCGTTCTCCCAGGGCGAAATGAGCAGTTCTTC	CSVLPGRNEQFF
TRBD2	-	TRBV6-6	TRBJ2-1	TGTGCCAGCAGTTACTCGCGGGAGTCCCACAATGAGCAGTTCTTC	CASSYSRESHNEQFF
-	-	TRBV4-1	TRBJ2-1	TGCGCCAGCAGCCAAGATGGGACCCACAATGAGCAGTTCTTC	CASSQDGTHNEQFF
-	-	TRBV27	TRBJ2-5	TGTGCCAGCAGTTTTTCGGGCCAACAAGAGACCCAGTACTTC	CASSFSGQQETQYF
TRBD1	-	TRBV6-5	TRBJ2-5	TGTGCCAGCAGTTTACTCAGGGGGCGGTTAGAGACCCAGTACTTC	CASSLLRGRLETQYF
-	-	TRBV15	TRBJ2-3	TGTGCCACCAGCAGAGTCTTCCGGGTGGACTACGGGCCAGATACGCAGTATTTT	CATSRVFRVDYGPDTQYF
TRBD2	once	TRBV4-1	TRBJ2-7	TGCGCCAGCAGCCAGGGTAGCGGGACCGCCTACGAGCAGTACTTC	CASSQGSGTAYEQYF
-	-	TRBV4-3	TRBJ2-1	TGCGCCAGCAGTAGACGTGGGTTGAGCTCCTACAATGAGCAGTTCTTC	CASSRRGLSSYNEQFF
TRBD1	-	TRBV27	TRBJ2-7	TGTGCCAGCAGTTTTACAGGGGCGCGGGCCGAGCAGTACTTC	CASSFTGARAEQYF
TRBD1	once	TRBV27	TRBJ1-1	TGTGCCAGCGCCACAGGGGCGATAATGAACACTGAAGCTTTCTTT	CASATGAIMNTEAFF
-	-	TRBV19	TRBJ2-7	TGTGCCAGTAGTCCTGCGGTCTCCTACGAGCAGTACTTC	CASSPAVSYEQYF
-	-	TRBV18	TRBJ2-3	TGTGCCAGCTCACCGTGGGCGGCTAGCACAGATACGCAGTATTTT	CASSPWAASTDTQYF
-	once	TRBV27	TRBJ2-7	TGTGCCAGCAGTCTAACCAAGGTCAACTCCGAGCAGTACTTC	CASSLTKVNSEQYF
-	once	TRBV29-1	TRBJ1-1	TGCAGCGTTGAAGTCGAGGGGGAAGCTTTCTTT	CSVEVEGEAFF
-	-	TRBV7-3	TRBJ2-1	TGTGCCAGCAGCTCCACACCGGGGAACGGGGGGCAGGGGCCCTACAATGAGCAGTTCTTC	CASSSTPGNGGQGPYNEQFF
-	-	TRBV7-3	TRBJ2-3	TGTGCCAGCAGCTTATCGGGGACAGATACGCAGTATTTT	CASSLSGTDTQYF
-	-	TRBV6-6	TRBJ2-3	TGTGCCAGCAGTTACCCCGGGAGCGAGGATACGCAGTATTTT	CASSYPGSEDTQYF